The clone carrying this T cell receptor (beta chain) has a handful of counts. V gave up 3 bases and J gave up 0 bases; unmatched junction bases: 4. This CDR3 contains 18 residues. Germline-derived CDR1 and CDR2 are SGHTA and FQGNSA. The sample comes from a study of shared clonotypes between healthy human individuals. Assay: immunoSEQ multiplex PCR; the TCRdb copy retains only in-frame clones and omits some. The table lists about 480,000 clones, about 75% of them singletons. The receptor's source is a woman between 35 and 50 years old in good health. Some clones in this sample may be carry-over from other donors' samples. Material: PBMCs. The chain couples TRBV7-2 to TRBJ2-1, with 14 bases that match TRBD2. This CDR3 is CASSLGLAGVPSYNEQFF. Written as DNA, the CDR3 is TGTGCCAGCAGCTTGGGACTAGCGGGGGTACCCTCCTACAATGAGCAGTTCTTC.